This TCR beta chain was sequenced for a study of blood T cell repertoires in COVID-19. The wider study: From the United States, Italy and Spain came samples of acute and convalescent COVID-19. In each case, the material was cDNA or gDNA derived from T cells, B-cell-depleted T cells, or PBMCs.

How the authors handled the data: The assay estimated nucleated cells by amplifying reference gene primers. Using immunoSEQ multiplex PCR, the repertoire was profiled, and TCRdb retains in-frame clones only, with some absent. The V and J calls and clone size are taken from that table; D and trimming were inferred from the DNA. The repertoire has about 270,000 clones, about four fifths of them found once; the top ten carry roughly 3.1%. V lost 6 bases and J lost 12, with 21 bases in between. Germline-derived CDR1 and CDR2 are SNHLY and FYNNEI. The CDR3 sequence is 14 residues long. This clone was detected a few times.

This rearrangement joins TRBV2 to TRBJ2-1, with D maybe TRBD2 (5 bases). The sample was peripheral blood. This clonotype was sampled from a woman in her late teens or twenties with acute or convalescent COVID-19. CDR3 nucleotides: TGTGCCAGCAGAGCGGAAGGATCGGGCCTAAGGCAGTTCTTC. Translated, it gives CASRAEGSGLRQFF.